This TCR beta chain came from a study of control samples from healthy donors and cancer patients. Germline CDR1 SGHDN, CDR2 FVKESK. This CDR3 has 16 residues. V lost 3 bases, J lost 4 bases, and 17 bases lay in between. This table comes from immunoSEQ multiplex PCR, and its TCRdb copy is limited to in-frame clones, with some not included. There are 150,000 or so clones in the sample; over 85% occur only once, and 5.8% lies in the top ten. The chain has TRBV14 and TRBJ2-3; tentatively, D is TRBD2 (6 bases). The material sequenced was blood. This receptor was obtained from a young man in good health. CDR3 in amino acids: CASSHGAGGDSDTQYF. In DNA form, the CDR3 reads TGTGCCAGCAGCCATGGGGCCGGGGGAGACTCAGATACGCAGTATTTT.